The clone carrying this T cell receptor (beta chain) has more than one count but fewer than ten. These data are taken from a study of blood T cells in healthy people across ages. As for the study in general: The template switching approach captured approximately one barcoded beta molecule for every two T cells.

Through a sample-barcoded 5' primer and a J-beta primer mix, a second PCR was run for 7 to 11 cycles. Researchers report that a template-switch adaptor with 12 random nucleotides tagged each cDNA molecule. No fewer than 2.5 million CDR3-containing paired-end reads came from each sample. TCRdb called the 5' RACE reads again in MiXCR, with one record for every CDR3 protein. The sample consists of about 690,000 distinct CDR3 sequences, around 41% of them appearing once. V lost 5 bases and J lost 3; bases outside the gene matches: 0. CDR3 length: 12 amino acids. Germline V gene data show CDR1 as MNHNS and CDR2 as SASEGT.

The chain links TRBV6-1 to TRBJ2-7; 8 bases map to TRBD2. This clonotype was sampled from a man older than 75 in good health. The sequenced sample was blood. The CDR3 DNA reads TGTGCCAGCAGTCGGGAGGGCTACGAGCAGTACTTC. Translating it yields CASSREGYEQYF.